The source of this T cell receptor beta chain is a study of patients and donors after allogeneic stem cell transplantation. Looked up from germline, CDR1 is SGHTA and CDR2 is FQGNSA. The V end lost 2 bases, the J end lost 1 base, and 11 bases lay between the germline ends. The CDR3 length is 15 residues. TCRdb re-analysed the RT-PCR reads in MiXCR, keeping a single row per CDR3 protein. Of about 210,000 distinct CDR3 sequences listed, around 41% are singletons. What was sequenced was blood, either unsorted or a sorted T cell fraction (not recorded which). The sequence was collected from a human donor who was either an allogeneic HSCT recipient or a stem cell or donor lymphocyte infusion donor (not recorded which). It is not recorded whose cells these are; they may come from a transplant donor. The V gene is TRBV7-2, the J gene TRBJ2-5; D not resolved. The CDR3 sequence is CASSLRPATQETQYF. CDR3 in DNA: TGTGCCAGCAGCTTACGCCCTGCTACCCAAGAGACCCAGTACTTC.